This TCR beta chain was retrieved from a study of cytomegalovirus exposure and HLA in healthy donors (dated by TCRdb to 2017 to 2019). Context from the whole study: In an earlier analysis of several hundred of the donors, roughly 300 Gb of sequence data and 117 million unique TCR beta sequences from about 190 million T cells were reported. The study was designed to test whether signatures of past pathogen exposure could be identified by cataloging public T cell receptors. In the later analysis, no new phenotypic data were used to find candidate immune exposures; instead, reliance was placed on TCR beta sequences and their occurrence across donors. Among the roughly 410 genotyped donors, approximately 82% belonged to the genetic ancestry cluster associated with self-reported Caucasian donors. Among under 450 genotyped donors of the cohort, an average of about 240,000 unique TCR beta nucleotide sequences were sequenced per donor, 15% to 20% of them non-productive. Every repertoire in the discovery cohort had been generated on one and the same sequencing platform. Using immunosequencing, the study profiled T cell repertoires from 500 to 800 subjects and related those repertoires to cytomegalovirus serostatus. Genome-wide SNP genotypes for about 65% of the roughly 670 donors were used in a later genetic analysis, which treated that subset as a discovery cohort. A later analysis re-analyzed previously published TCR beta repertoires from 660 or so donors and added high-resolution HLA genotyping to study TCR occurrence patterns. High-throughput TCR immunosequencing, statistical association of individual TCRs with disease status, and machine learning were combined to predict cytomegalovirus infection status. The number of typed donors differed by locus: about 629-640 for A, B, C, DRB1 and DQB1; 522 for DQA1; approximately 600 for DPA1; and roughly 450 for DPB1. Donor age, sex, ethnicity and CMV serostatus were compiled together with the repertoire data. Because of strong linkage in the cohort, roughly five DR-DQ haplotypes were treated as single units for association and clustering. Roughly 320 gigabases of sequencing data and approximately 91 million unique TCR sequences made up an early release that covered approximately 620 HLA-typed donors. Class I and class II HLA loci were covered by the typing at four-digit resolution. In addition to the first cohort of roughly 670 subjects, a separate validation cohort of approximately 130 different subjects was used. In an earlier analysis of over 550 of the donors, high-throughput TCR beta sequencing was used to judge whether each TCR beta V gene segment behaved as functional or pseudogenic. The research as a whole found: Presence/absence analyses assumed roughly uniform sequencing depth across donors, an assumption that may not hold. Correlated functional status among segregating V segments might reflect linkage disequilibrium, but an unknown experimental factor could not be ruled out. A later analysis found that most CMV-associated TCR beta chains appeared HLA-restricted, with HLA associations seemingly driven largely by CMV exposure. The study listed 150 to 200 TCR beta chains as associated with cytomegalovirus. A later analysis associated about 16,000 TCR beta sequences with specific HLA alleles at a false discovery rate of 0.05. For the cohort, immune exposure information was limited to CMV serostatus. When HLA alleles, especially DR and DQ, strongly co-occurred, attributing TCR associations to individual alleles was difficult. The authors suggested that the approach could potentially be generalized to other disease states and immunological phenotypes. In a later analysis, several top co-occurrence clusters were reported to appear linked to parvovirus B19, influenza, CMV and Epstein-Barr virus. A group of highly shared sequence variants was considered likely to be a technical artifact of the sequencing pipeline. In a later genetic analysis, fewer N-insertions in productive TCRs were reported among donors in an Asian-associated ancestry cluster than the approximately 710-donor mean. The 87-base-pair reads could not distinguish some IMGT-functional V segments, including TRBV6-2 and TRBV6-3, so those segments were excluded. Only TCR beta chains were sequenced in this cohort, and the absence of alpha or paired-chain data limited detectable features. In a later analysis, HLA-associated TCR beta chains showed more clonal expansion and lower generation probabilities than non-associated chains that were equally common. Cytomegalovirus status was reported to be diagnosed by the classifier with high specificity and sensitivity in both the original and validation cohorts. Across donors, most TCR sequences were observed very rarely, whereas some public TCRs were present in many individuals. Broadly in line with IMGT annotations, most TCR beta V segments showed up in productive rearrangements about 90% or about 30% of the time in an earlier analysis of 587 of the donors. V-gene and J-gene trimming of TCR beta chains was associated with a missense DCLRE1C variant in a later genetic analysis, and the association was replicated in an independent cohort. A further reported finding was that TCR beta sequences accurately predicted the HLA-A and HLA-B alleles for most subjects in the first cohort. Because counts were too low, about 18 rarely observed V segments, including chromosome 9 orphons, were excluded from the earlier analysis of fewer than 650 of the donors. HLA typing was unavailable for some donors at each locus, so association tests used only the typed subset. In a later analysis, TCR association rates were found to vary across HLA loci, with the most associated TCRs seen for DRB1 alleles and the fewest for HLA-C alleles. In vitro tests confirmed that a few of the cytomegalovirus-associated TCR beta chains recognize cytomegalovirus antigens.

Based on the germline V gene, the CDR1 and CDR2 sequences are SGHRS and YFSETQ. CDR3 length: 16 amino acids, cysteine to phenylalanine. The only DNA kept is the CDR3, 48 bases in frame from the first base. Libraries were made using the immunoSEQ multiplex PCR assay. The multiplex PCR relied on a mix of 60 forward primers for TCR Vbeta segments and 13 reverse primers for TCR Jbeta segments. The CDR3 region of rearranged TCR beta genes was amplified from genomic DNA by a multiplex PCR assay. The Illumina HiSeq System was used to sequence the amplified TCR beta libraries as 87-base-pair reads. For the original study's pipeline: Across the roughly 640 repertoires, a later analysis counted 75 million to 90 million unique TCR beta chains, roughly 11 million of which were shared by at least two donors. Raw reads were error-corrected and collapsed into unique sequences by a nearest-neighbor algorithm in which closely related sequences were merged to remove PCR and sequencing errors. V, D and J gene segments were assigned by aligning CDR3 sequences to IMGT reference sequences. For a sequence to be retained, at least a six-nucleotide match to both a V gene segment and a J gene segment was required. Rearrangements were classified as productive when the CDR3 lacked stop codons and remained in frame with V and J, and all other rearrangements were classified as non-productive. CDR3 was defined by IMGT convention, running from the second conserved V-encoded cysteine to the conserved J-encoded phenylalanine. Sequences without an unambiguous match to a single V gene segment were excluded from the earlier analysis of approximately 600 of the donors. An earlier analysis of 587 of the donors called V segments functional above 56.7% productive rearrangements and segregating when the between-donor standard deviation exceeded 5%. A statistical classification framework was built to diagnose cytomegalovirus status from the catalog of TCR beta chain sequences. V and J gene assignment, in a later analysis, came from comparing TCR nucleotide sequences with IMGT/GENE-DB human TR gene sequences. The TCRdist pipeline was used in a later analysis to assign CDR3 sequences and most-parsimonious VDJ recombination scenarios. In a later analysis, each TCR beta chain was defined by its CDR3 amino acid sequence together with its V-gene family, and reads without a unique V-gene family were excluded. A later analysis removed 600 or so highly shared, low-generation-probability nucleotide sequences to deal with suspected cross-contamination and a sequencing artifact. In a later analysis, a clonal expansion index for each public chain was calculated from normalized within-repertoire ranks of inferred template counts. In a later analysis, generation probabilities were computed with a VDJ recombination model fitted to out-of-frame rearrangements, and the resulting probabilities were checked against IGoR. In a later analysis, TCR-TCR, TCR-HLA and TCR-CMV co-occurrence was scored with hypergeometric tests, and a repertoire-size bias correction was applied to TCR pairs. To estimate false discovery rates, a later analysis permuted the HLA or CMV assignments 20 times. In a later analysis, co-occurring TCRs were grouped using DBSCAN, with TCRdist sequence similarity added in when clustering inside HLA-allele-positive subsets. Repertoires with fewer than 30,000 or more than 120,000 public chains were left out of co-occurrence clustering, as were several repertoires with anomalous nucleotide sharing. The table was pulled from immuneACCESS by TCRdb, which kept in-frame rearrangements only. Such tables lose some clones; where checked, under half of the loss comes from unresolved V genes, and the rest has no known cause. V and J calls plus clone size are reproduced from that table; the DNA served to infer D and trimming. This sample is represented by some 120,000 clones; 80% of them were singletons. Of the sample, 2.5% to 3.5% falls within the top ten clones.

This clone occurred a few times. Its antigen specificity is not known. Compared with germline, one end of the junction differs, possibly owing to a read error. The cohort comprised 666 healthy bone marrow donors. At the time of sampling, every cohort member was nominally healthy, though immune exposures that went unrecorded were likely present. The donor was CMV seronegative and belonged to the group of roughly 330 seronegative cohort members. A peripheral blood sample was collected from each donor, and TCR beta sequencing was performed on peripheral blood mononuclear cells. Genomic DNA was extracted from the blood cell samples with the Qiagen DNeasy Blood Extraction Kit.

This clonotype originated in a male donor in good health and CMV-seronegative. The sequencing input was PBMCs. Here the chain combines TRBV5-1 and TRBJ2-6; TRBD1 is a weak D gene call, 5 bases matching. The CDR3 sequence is CASVAGLNSGANGLTF. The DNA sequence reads TGCGCCAGCGTGGCAGGTCTAAACTCTGGGGCCAACGGCCTGACTTTC.